This TCR beta chain is drawn from a study of PD-1 blockade in classical Hodgkin lymphoma. The assay was immunoSEQ multiplex PCR, and TCRdb's table has in-frame clones only and misses some. The table shows 99,000 or so clones, with roughly 87% occurring only once. Trimming at V came to 8 bases and at J to 9 bases, leaving 10 bases not matched to a gene. Germline V CDR1 and CDR2: SGHVS, FQNEAQ. The CDR3 runs to 14 residues. Only a few counts were recorded for this clone. Antigen specificity is unknown. Study results and caveats: After ASCT, patients who started nivolumab under 1 year later were excluded. While CD8+ TCR diversity did not rise significantly by C4D1, CD4+ TCR diversity did.

Indicated time point: cycle 4 day 1 (C4D1), after five to seven weeks of nivolumab. Relapses following autologous stem cell transplantation were seen in all patients, with brentuximab vedotin exposure varying. The rearrangement links TRBV7-8 to TRBJ2-1; the match to TRBD1 covers 10 bases. The sequence was obtained from a human donor with classical Hodgkin lymphoma. Source: peripheral blood mononuclear cells (PBMCs), taken before the fourth cycle of nivolumab. CDR3 nucleotide sequence: TGTGCCAGCCGGTTAGGACAGGGGGTGAGTGAGCAGTTCTTC. Translating it yields CASRLGQGVSEQFF. The full variable domain, with the rest looked up from reference TRBV7-8 and TRBJ2-1, is GAGVSQSPRYKVAKRGQDVALRCDPISGHVSLFWYQQALGQGPEFLTYFQNEAQLDKSGLPSDRFFAERPEGSVSTLKIQRTQQEDSAVYLCASRLGQGVSEQFFGPGTRLTVL.